Presented here are 25 T cell receptor beta chains from one specimen sequenced in a study of T cell repertoires in cytomegalovirus infection. From the reads, TCRdb called clonotypes with MiXCR, one entry per CDR3 protein. In the table there are approximately 910,000 distinct CDR3 sequences, approximately 31% of which are singletons. These receptors have no known antigen. Sample: cultured CD8+ T cells from PBMCs, taken from culture after CMV antigen stimulation. These receptors were collected from a human donor in good health (CMV status not recorded). Some clones in this sample may be carry-over from other donors' samples.

This clonotype was observed a handful of times. The chain is built from TRBV4-1 and TRBJ1-5, with 9 bases aligning to TRBD1. Germline values: CDR1 MGHRA, CDR2 YSYEKL. With V trimmed by 1 base and J by 0 bases, 7 bases remained unmatched. The CDR3 runs 18 residues. Here the CDR3 reads CASSQASGQGYSNQPQHF. CDR3 bases: TGCGCCAGCAGCCAAGCATCGGGACAGGGATATAGCAATCAGCCCCAGCATTTT.

The sample holds a few counts of this clonotype. This rearrangement joins TRBV2 to TRBJ2-3, with D maybe TRBD1 (5 bases). Germline V gene data show CDR1 as SNHLY and CDR2 as FYNNEI. The CDR3 spans 16 residues. The V gene lost 6 bases and the J gene lost 1 base, with 17 bases spanning the gap. The CDR3: CASRILDSSGTDTQYF. The CDR3 DNA follows: TGTGCCAGCAGGATCCTTGACAGTTCGGGCACAGATACGCAGTATTTT. Together with reference TRBV2 and TRBJ2-3, the CDR3 gives the full variable domain: EPEVTQTPSHQVTQMGQEVILRCVPISNHLYFYWYRQILGQKVEFLVSFYNNEISEKSEIFDDQFSVERPDGSNFTLKIRSTKLEDSAMYFCASRILDSSGTDTQYFGPGTRLTVL.

Many counts were recorded for this clonotype. The chain is built from TRBV7-2 and TRBJ2-7, with D perhaps TRBD2 (7 bases). Germline assignment: CDR1 SGHTA and CDR2 FQGNSA. The CDR3 is made up of 17 amino acids. V was trimmed by 7 bases and J by 5 bases, leaving 27 bases between them. CDR3: CASISWGGGLNLDEQYF. The CDR3 DNA sequence: TGTGCCAGCATTTCCTGGGGGGGGGGCCTAAACCTCGACGAGCAGTACTTC.

The chain joins TRBV5-1 to TRBJ2-7; no clear D gene. Germline-derived CDR1 and CDR2 are SGHRS and YFSETQ. The CDR3 totals 12 residues. Trimming pared 3 bases from V and 5 bases from J, leaving 9 bases between. The CDR3, as DNA: TGCGCCAGCAGCTCGTCCTATGACGAGCAGTACTTC. Amino acids: CASSSSYDEQYF.

This clonotype occurred many times. This sequence joins TRBV4-3 and TRBJ2-6, with 12 bases matching TRBD1. This CDR3 contains 21 residues. Trimming cost V 1 base and J 1 base; bases outside gene matches: 11. Per germline, CDR1 LGHNA and CDR2 YSLEER. The chain's CDR3 is CASSQGPGTGGSGSGANVLTF. CDR3 in DNA: TGCGCCAGCAGCCAAGGCCCCGGGACAGGGGGCTCTGGTTCTGGGGCCAACGTCCTGACTTTC.

The genes are TRBV7-9 and TRBJ1-1; 9 bases map to TRBD1. Looked up from germline, CDR1 is SEHNR and CDR2 is FQNEAQ (reference sequence). The CDR3 contains 14 residues. The junction had 4 bases not matched to a gene; V was cut back by 5 bases and J by 3 bases. CDR3 sequence (DNA): TGTGCCAGCAGCATACAGGGGGCGCACACTGAAGCTTTCTTT. Translating it yields CASSIQGAHTEAFF.

This clonotype was seen a handful of times. This chain links TRBV12-3 or TRBV12-4 with TRBJ2-3, with D perhaps matching TRBD1 (6 bases). This CDR3 spans 14 amino acids. Trimming cost V 9 bases and J 4 bases, with 17 bases left between them. The CDR3 DNA sequence: TGTGCCAGTTCTAGGTACAGGGTGTCAGATACGCAGTATTTT. This gives the protein CASSRYRVSDTQYF.

A remark on this clonotype: Since a much larger clone is just one base distant, this may be a read error. V and J are TRBV7-8 and TRBJ2-6; tentatively, D is TRBD1 or TRBD2 (5 bases each). This CDR3 has 17 amino acids. Per germline, CDR1 SGHVS and CDR2 FQNEAQ. The V end was cut by 4 bases, the J end by 8 bases, with 21 bases between. CDR3: CASSSYAQGSGTNVLTF. In DNA, the CDR3 is TGTGCCAGCAGCTCGTATGCCCAGGGTTCCGGGACCAACGTCCTGACTTTC.

This clonotype appeared a few times. The chain recombines TRBV6-1 with TRBJ2-3; 12 positions match TRBD2. This CDR3 is built from 17 residues. CDR1 and CDR2 (germline): MNHNS, SASEGT. V trimming: 6 bases; J trimming: 5 bases; junction bases outside the gene matches: 12. Written as DNA, the CDR3 is TGTGCCAGCAGCGCGTCCGAGACTAGCGGGGGTAGAGATACGCAGTATTTT. It yields the protein CASSASETSGGRDTQYF.

The chain recombines TRBV2 with TRBJ2-3; no definite D call. CDR1 is SNHLY and CDR2 is FYNNEI in the germline V gene. The CDR3 has 12 amino acids. V was pared by 3 bases and J by 10 bases, with 11 bases between. Here the CDR3 reads CASSDWQQAQYF. The CDR3 DNA follows: TGTGCCAGCAGTGACTGGCAGCAGGCGCAGTATTTT.

On this clonotype itself: A read error may be the cause here, since a much bigger clone is one base away. V is TRBV7-4 and J is TRBJ2-1; TRBD2 agrees at 9 bases. Germline assignment: CDR1 SGHVT and CDR2 SQSDAQ. The CDR3 is 18 amino acids. The DNA for the CDR3 is TGTGCCAGCAGCAAACGGGAAGATAGCGGGGGTACTCACAATCAGCAGTTCTTC. Its translation is CASSKREDSGGTHNQQFF.

In its sample, this clonotype was seen many times. This chain joins TRBV7-8 and TRBJ2-4; 10 positions match TRBD2. V shed 6 bases, J shed 2 bases, and the junction held 7 bases outside the gene matches. Germline values: CDR1 SGHVS, CDR2 FQNEAQ. The CDR3 is made up of 16 amino acids. The CDR3 reads CASSLSGGAPKNIQYF. The CDR3 nucleotides are TGTGCCAGCAGTTTAAGCGGGGGGGCCCCCAAAAACATTCAGTACTTC.

The genes are TRBV7-9 and TRBJ1-6; D is ambiguous. V lost 5 bases and J 7 bases, leaving 12 bases between the germline ends. Germline V gene data show CDR1 as SEHNR and CDR2 as FQNEAQ (reference sequence). This CDR3 has 14 amino acids. The CDR3 reads CASSPGRANSPLHF. CDR3 DNA sequence: TGTGCCAGCAGCCCCGGACGGGCGAATTCACCCCTCCACTTT.

This clonotype was observed a handful of times. This sequence joins TRBV6-1 and TRBJ1-2; TRBD1 aligns across 10 bases. Germline V CDR1 and CDR2: MNHNS, SASEGT. The length of the CDR3 is 14 residues. The junction had 7 bases not matched to a gene; V was cut back by 7 bases and J by 5 bases. This chain's CDR3 is CASIIWDRGYGYTF. The CDR3, as DNA: TGTGCCAGCATAATTTGGGACAGGGGTTATGGCTACACCTTC.

This clonotype came up a few times. The chain uses TRBV18 and TRBJ1-3; D remains unclear. This CDR3 is built from 16 residues. Per germline, CDR1 KGHSH and CDR2 LQKENI. Trimming took off 2 bases at V and 0 bases at J, with 11 bases between the two ends. The CDR3 nucleotides read TGTGCCAGCTCACCATCATGGACGCGCTCTGGAAACACCATATATTTT. It encodes CASSPSWTRSGNTIYF.

The chain couples TRBV7-9 to TRBJ1-2, with no clear D. The CDR3 spans 13 residues. With 7 bases removed from V and 5 bases from J, the gap between germline ends came to 14 bases. Germline CDR1 SEHNR, CDR2 FQNEAQ (reference sequence). CDR3 bases: TGTGCCAGCAACCCAGCGGAGGGATATGGCTACACCTTC. Amino acid sequence: CASNPAEGYGYTF.

The chain carries TRBV7-6 and TRBJ2-2; D is tentatively TRBD1 or TRBD2 (5 bases each). The length of the CDR3 is 16 residues. Trimming took off 3 bases at V and 4 bases at J, with 15 bases between the two ends. Germline V gives CDR1 SGHVS, CDR2 FNYEAQ. The CDR3 is CASSFRQGPGTGELFF. The CDR3 nucleotides read TGTGCCAGCAGCTTCAGGCAGGGACCGGGCACCGGGGAGCTGTTTTTT.

The chain joins TRBV19 to TRBJ2-3; 9 bases match TRBD2. Germline CDR1 reads LNHDA; CDR2 reads SQIVND (reference sequence). The trim removed 3 bases at V and 4 bases at J, leaving 2 bases unmatched. This CDR3 has 14 amino acids. CDR3 nucleotide sequence: TGTGCCAGTAGTATGGCGGGGGGGCCAGATACGCAGTATTTT. Encoded protein: CASSMAGGPDTQYF. Full variable domain (rest looked up from reference TRBV19 and TRBJ2-3): DGGITQSPKYLFRKEGQNVTLSCEQNLNHDAMYWYRQDPGQGLRLIYYSQIVNDFQKGDIAEGYSVSREKKESFPLTVTSAQKNPTAFYLCASSMAGGPDTQYFGPGTRLTVL.

The chain joins TRBV25-1 to TRBJ1-1, with TRBD1 as a possible D gene (5 bases). Germline V CDR1 and CDR2: MGHDK, SYGVNS. The length of the CDR3 is 13 residues. Trimming left V 3 bases short and J 6 bases short, with 11 bases between. CDR3 sequence: CASSDLGRAEAFF. For the CDR3, the DNA is TGTGCCAGCAGTGACCTCGGCAGGGCTGAAGCTTTCTTT.

The chain employs TRBV7-9 and TRBJ1-3; unclear D gene. Per the germline V gene, CDR1 is SEHNR and CDR2 is FQNEAQ (reference sequence). Trimming took 4 bases from V and 1 from J, leaving 8 bases between them. The CDR3 covers 14 residues. CDR3 in amino acids: CASSSFLSGNTIYF. In nucleotides, the CDR3 is TGTGCCAGCAGCTCCTTCCTTTCTGGAAACACCATATATTTT. The full variable domain, its missing parts supplied by reference TRBV7-9 and TRBJ1-3, is DTGVSQNPRHKITKRGQNVTFRCDPISEHNRLYWYRQTLGQGPEFLTYFQNEAQLEKSRLLSDRFSAERPKGSFSTLEIQRTEQGDSAMYLCASSSFLSGNTIYFGEGSWLTVV.

A remark on this clonotype: This may arise from a read error, as a much more abundant clone is one base away. V and J are TRBV7-6 and TRBJ2-1, with D hard to call. The CDR3 is 15 residues long. Germline CDR1 and CDR2: SGHVS and FNYEAQ. CDR3 coding DNA: TGTTCCAGCAGCTTCGGAGCCAATTCCTACAATGAGCAGTTCTTC. It encodes CSSSFGANSYNEQFF.

This clonotype was seen repeatedly, ten times or more. The chain combines TRBV7-8 with TRBJ2-5; perhaps TRBD2 as D (6 bases). The CDR3 totals 16 residues. V was clipped by 1 base and J by 4 bases, with 16 bases between them. CDR1 and CDR2 (germline): SGHVS, FQNEAQ. CDR3 DNA sequence: TGTGCCAGCAGCTTAGTGGGGACTCAGGTGGGAGAGACCCAGTACTTC. This codes for CASSLVGTQVGETQYF.

DNA of the CDR3: TGCAGTGCTAGGGATGCCTCGGTGGAGCAGTTCTTC. Its protein is CSARDASVEQFF. The V call is TRBV20-1, the J call TRBJ2-1; the D is unclear. Trimming stripped 3 bases from V and 10 bases from J, with 13 bases between. The CDR3 runs to 12 residues. Germline values: CDR1 DFQATT, CDR2 SNEGSKA (reference sequence).

Concerning this clonotype: A read error is possible here, since a much larger clone lies one base away. The V call is TRBV7-2, the J call TRBJ2-7, with D unresolved. The CDR3 consists of 14 residues. Germline V gene data show CDR1 as SGHTA and CDR2 as FQGNSA. The CDR3 reads CAGSLTPTFHEQYV. The CDR3 DNA sequence: TGTGCCGGCAGCTTAACTCCGACATTCCACGAGCAGTACGTC.

This clonotype was seen many times. The chain carries TRBV12-3 or TRBV12-4 and TRBJ2-2; 10 bases are a match to TRBD1. The CDR3 runs 15 residues. Trimming took 7 bases from V and 5 from J; bases not matched to a gene: 7. CDR3 bases: TGTGCCAGCACCCTTGACAGGGGGCAAACCGGGGAGCTGTTTTTT. Protein product: CASTLDRGQTGELFF.